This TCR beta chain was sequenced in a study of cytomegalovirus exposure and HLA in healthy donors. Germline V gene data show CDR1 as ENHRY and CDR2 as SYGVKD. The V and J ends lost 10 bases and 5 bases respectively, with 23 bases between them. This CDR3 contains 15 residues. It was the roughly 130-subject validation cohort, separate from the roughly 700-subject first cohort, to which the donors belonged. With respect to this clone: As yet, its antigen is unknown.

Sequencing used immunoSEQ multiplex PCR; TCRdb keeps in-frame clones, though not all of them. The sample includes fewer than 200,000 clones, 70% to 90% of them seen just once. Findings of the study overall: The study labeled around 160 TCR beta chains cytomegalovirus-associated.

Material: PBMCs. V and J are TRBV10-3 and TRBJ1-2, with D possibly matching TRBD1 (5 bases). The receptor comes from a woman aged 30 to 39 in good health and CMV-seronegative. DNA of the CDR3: TGTGCCACCACACCCCAAACCCTGACAGATTATGGCTACACCTTC. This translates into CATTPQTLTDYGYTF.